This T cell receptor beta chain was sequenced for a study of cytotoxic CD8 clonotypes in ibrutinib-treated CLL. Libraries were prepared by immunoSEQ multiplex PCR; TCRdb keeps only in-frame clonotypes and omits some of them. The profile shows tens of thousands of clones, approximately 80% of them singletons. The sample here was PBMCs, taken at disease progression, from a patient treated with ibrutinib. The origin of this receptor is a human donor with chronic lymphocytic leukemia.

The CDR3 DNA follows: TGTGCCAGCAGCCCTGACAGCTATGGCTACACCTTC. Translation: CASSPDSYGYTF. This rearrangement joins TRBV5-4 to TRBJ1-2; a possible D gene is TRBD1 (5 bases). This CDR3 comprises 12 residues. V lost 4 bases to trimming and J lost 4 bases, with 8 bases between them. The germline CDR1 and CDR2 sequences are SGHNT and YYREEE (reference sequence).